The 18 T cell receptor beta chains below were found in one sample sequenced in a study of beta chain features in type 1 diabetes (dated by TCRdb to 2016 to 2018). What the work shows at the level of the full study, not this receptor alone: Type 1 diabetes patients showed a moderate but significant shortening of TCRB CDR3 length in all four CD4+ subsets.

Their specific antigens are unknown. Library preparation used the immunoSEQ multiplex PCR assay. The High Capacity cDNA Reverse Transcription Kit was used to reverse transcribe all of the isolated RNA, meaning that expressed TCRB transcripts were what got sequenced. The table comes from immuneACCESS by way of TCRdb, which keeps in-frame sequences with V and J called. Part of the clones is missing from these tables; in studies checked, under half for an unresolved V gene and the rest for unknown reasons. In this sample the table shows 600,000 to 700,000 clones, under 15% of which occur a single time. The top ten constitute around 0.12% of the sample. Sequenced material: naive CD4+ T cells from blood. The cell subset or site label, read with the paper, signifies: true naive CD4+ T cells. These receptors all come from a man under 40 with type 1 diabetes.

This clone was counted between two and nine times. This chain joins TRBV30 and TRBJ1-4, with unresolved D. Looked up from germline, CDR1 is GTSNPN and CDR2 is SVGIG (reference sequence). The CDR3 sequence is 14 residues long. V dropped 0 bases and J dropped 8 bases, with 13 bases sitting between them. CDR3 sequence reads: CAWSVGGEGEKLFF. The CDR3 DNA sequence: TGTGCCTGGAGTGTGGGCGGGGAAGGCGAAAAACTGTTTTTT.

The CDR3 sequence: CASSPGGNEQFF. The CDR3, as DNA: TGTGCCAGCAGCCCGGGGGGTAATGAGCAGTTCTTC. The rearrangement links TRBV7-6 to TRBJ2-1, with 7 bases aligning to TRBD2. V lost 5 bases and J lost 7; bases outside the gene matches: 2. Germline assignment: CDR1 SGHVS and CDR2 FNYEAQ. The length of the CDR3 is 12 residues.

The rearrangement uses TRBV9 and TRBJ2-7; D unresolved. The CDR3 loop spans 15 amino acids. Per germline, CDR1 SGDLS and CDR2 YYNGEE. The germline V and J ends were trimmed by 4 bases and 2 bases, with 16 bases remaining between them. This CDR3 is CASSLQTPVPYEQYF. As DNA, the CDR3 is TGTGCCAGCAGCCTACAGACACCCGTCCCCTACGAGCAGTACTTC.

The chain combines TRBV15 with TRBJ2-7; D possibly uses TRBD1 or TRBD2 (5 bases each). Per germline, CDR1 LNHNV and CDR2 YYDKDF (reference sequence). The CDR3 runs to 13 residues. Trimming stripped 5 bases from V and 2 bases from J, with 10 bases between. The CDR3 nucleotides are TGTGCCACCAGCGGGAGACAGACCTACGAGCAGTACTTC. It encodes CATSGRQTYEQYF.

The chain couples TRBV28 to TRBJ1-6; no definite D call. The CDR3 has 15 residues. V was pared by 7 bases and J by 9 bases, with 19 bases between. Germline CDR1 reads MDHEN; CDR2 reads SYDVKM. Here the CDR3 reads CASTIGGRSVSPLHF. The CDR3, as DNA: TGTGCCAGCACCATAGGTGGGAGGTCGGTTTCACCCCTCCACTTT.

This clone was seen a few times. The genes are TRBV5-1 and TRBJ2-3; weak D call: TRBD2 (5 bases). CDR3 length: 12 amino acids. The V gene lost 2 bases and the J gene lost 6 bases, with 7 bases spanning the gap. Germline assignment: CDR1 SGHRS and CDR2 YFSETQ. CDR3 protein: CASSFSDDTQYF. DNA for the CDR3: TGCGCCAGCAGCTTTAGCGACGATACGCAGTATTTT.

The rearrangement uses TRBV9 and TRBJ2-1; the match to TRBD2 covers 9 bases. Germline V gene sequence: CDR1 SGDLS, CDR2 YYNGEE. The CDR3 has 16 amino acids. Unmatched junction bases numbered 6, after V lost 2 bases and J lost 3 bases. The DNA of the CDR3 is TGTGCCAGCAGCGTTAGCGGGGGCCCGGACTACAATGAGCAGTTCTTC. As protein: CASSVSGGPDYNEQFF.

This clone came up a few times. V gene TRBV11-3 combines with J gene TRBJ1-6; maybe TRBD1 (5 bases). V dropped 7 bases and J dropped 7 bases, with 11 bases sitting between them. CDR1 is SGHNT and CDR2 is YENEEA in the germline V gene. This CDR3 is built from 13 residues. The CDR3 loop reads CASTLGHNSPLHF. In nucleotides, the CDR3 is TGTGCCAGCACCCTCGGACACAATTCACCCCTCCACTTT. Looking up the rest from reference TRBV11-3 and TRBJ1-6 gives the full variable domain: EAGVVQSPRYKIIEKKQPVAFWCNPISGHNTLYWYLQNLGQGPELLIRYENEEAVDDSQLPKDRFSAERLKGVDSTLKIQPAELGDSAVYLCASTLGHNSPLHFGNGTRLTVT.

This clone was counted between two and nine times. The J gene is TRBJ2-5, the V gene TRBV5-4; 11 nucleotides line up with TRBD1. The CDR3 loop spans 19 amino acids. Germline V gene lookup returns CDR1 SGHNT and CDR2 YYREEE (reference sequence). V gave up 4 bases and J gave up 4 bases; unmatched junction bases: 18. DNA of the CDR3: TGTGCCAGCAGCCCAGGAAGTGGACAGGGGGCCGGGGTTGGAGAGACCCAGTACTTC. Translated, it gives CASSPGSGQGAGVGETQYF.

The genes are TRBV2 and TRBJ1-4; 8 bases map to TRBD1. Per germline, CDR1 SNHLY and CDR2 FYNNEI. The CDR3 has 13 residues. Trimming took 7 bases from V and 7 from J; bases not matched to a gene: 5. The CDR3 reads CASNGQGTEKLFF. The DNA of the CDR3 is TGTGCCAGCAACGGACAGGGTACTGAAAAACTGTTTTTT.

This clone was seen a few times. DNA for the CDR3: TGTGCCAGCAGTCCCCAGCGGGACTATGGCTACACCTTC. This encodes CASSPQRDYGYTF. This sequence joins TRBV28 and TRBJ1-2; no clear D gene. The CDR3 runs to 13 residues. Germline loops: CDR1 MDHEN, CDR2 SYDVKM. V was shortened by 5 bases and J by 3 bases, with 10 bases between the two germline ends.

The rearrangement links TRBV30 to TRBJ1-6; D is uncertain. CDR3 length equals 17 residues. Germline loops: CDR1 GTSNPN, CDR2 SVGIG (reference sequence). Deletions cut 0 bases from V and 9 bases from J, with 21 bases between. The CDR3 coding sequence is TGTGCCTGGAGTGTACGCGCGCCCGAGCTTTGGGGTTCACCCCTCCACTTT. It translates to CAWSVRAPELWGSPLHF. Full variable domain (remainder filled in from reference TRBV30 and TRBJ1-6): SQTIHQWPATLVQPVGSPLSLECTVEGTSNPNLYWYRQAAGRGLQLLFYSVGIGQISSEVPQNLSASRPQDRQFILSSKKLLLSDSGFYLCAWSVRAPELWGSPLHFGNGTRLTVT.

About this clone itself: Other DNA sequences in the sample encode the same CDR3. The J gene is TRBJ2-7, the V gene TRBV7-2; D uncertain. Germline V gene lookup returns CDR1 SGHTA and CDR2 FQGNSA. V lost 5 bases, J lost 2 bases, and 4 bases lay in between. This CDR3 has 11 amino acids. The CDR3 region is CASSPAYEQYF. In DNA, the CDR3 is TGTGCCAGCAGCCCCGCCTACGAGCAGTACTTC.

The CDR3, as DNA: TGTGCCATCGGGGAGGGGGACAGGCATCCTTCACCCCTCCACTTT. This codes for CAIGEGDRHPSPLHF. This chain connects TRBV10-3 to TRBJ1-6; 8 nucleotides align to TRBD1. The J segment lost 9 bases and the V segment lost 8 bases, leaving 12 bases of the junction unmatched. CDR3 length equals 15 residues. CDR1 is ENHRY and CDR2 is SYGVKD in the germline V gene.

The rearrangement uses TRBV10-3 and TRBJ2-5; D is unclear. The CDR3 contains 11 residues. Germline loops: CDR1 ENHRY, CDR2 SYGVKD. Trimming removed 8 bases from V and 5 bases from J, with 9 bases in between. The CDR3 DNA reads TGTGCCATCGCGGATTCGGAGACCCAGTACTTC. Amino acids: CAIADSETQYF.

This clone was seen more than once but under ten times. The rearrangement links TRBV4-3 to TRBJ2-3; tentatively, D is TRBD1 or TRBD2 (5 bases each). CDR1 LGHNA and CDR2 YSLEER come from the germline V gene. Trimming left V 1 base short and J 4 bases short, with 21 bases between. The CDR3 consists of 18 residues. The CDR3 spells CASSQGNRDRRRSDTQYF. In nucleotides, the CDR3 is TGCGCCAGCAGCCAAGGGAACCGGGACCGAAGAAGGTCAGATACGCAGTATTTT.

This clone was counted only a few times. The chain combines TRBV4-3 with TRBJ1-2; TRBD1 agrees at 9 bases. CDR3 size: 15 residues. Germline V gives CDR1 LGHNA, CDR2 YSLEER. V trimming: 3 bases; J trimming: 2 bases; junction bases outside the gene matches: 4. The DNA for the CDR3 is TGCGCCAGCAGCCAGGCGGGACAGGGAAACTATGGCTACACCTTC. Translation gives CASSQAGQGNYGYTF.

The chain joins TRBV7-9 to TRBJ1-6, with 7 bases aligning to TRBD1. This CDR3 comprises 15 residues. Germline V CDR1 and CDR2: SEHNR, FQNEAQ (reference sequence). V was clipped by 6 bases and J by 12 bases; unmatched bases: 14. In DNA form, the CDR3 reads TGTGCCAGCAGTCTAGGGGGTCAGGGGGTTGAACCCCTCCACTTT. Translating gives CASSLGGQGVEPLHF.